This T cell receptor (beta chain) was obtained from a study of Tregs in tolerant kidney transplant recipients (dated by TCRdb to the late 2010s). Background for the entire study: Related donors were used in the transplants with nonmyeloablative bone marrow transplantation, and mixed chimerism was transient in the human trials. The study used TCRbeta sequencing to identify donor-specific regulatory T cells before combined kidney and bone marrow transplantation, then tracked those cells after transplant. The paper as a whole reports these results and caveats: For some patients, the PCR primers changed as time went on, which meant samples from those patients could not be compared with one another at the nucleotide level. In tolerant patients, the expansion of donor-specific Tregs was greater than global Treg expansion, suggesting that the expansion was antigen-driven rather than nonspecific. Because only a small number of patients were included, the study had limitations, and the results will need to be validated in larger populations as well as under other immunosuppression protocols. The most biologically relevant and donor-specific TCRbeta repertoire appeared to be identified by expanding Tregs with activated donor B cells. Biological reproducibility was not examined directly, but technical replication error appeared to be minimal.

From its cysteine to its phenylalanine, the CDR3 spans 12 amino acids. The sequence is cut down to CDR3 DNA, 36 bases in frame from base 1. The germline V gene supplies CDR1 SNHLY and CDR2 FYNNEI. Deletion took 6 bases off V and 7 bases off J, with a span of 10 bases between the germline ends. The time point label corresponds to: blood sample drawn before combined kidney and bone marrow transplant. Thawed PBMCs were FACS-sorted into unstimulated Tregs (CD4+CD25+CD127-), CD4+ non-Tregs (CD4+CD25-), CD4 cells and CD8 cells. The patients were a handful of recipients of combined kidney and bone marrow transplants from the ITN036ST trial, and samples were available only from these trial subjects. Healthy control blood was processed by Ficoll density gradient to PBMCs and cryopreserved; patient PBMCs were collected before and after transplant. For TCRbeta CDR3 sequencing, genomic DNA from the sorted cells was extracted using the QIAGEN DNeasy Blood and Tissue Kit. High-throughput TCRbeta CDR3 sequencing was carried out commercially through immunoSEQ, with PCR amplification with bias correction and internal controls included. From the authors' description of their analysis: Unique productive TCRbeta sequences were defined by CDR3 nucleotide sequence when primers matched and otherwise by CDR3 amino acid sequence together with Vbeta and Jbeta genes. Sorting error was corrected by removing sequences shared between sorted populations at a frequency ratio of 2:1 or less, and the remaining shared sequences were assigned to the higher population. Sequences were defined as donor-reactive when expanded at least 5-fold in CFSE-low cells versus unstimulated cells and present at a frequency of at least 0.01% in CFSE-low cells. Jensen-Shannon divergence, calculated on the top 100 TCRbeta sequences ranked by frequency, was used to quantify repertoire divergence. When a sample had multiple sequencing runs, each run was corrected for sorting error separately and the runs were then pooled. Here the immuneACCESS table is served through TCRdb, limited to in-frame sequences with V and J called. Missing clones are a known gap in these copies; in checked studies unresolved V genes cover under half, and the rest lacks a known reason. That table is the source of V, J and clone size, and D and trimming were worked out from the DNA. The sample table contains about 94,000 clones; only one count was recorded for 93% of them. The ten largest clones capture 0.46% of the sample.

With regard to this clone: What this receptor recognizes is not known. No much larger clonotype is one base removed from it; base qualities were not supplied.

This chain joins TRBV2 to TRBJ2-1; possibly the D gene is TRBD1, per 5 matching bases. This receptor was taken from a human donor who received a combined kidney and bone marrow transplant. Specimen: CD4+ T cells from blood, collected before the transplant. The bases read TGTGCCAGCAGCAGGACATTTAATGAGCAGTTCTTC. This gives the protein CASSRTFNEQFF.